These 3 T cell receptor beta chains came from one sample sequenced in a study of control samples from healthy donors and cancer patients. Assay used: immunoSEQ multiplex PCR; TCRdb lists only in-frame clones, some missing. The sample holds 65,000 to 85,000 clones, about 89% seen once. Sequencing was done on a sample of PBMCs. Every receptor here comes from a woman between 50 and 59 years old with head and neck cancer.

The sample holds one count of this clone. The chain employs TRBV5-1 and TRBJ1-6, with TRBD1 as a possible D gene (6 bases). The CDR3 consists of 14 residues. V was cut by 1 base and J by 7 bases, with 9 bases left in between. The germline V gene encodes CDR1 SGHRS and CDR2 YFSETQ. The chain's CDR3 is CASSLPGANSPLHF. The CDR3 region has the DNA TGCGCCAGCAGCTTGCCAGGGGCGAATTCACCCCTCCACTTT.

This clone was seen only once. DNA of the CDR3: TGTGCCAGCCGGGGAGGACCCTATGGCTACACCTTC. It translates to CASRGGPYGYTF. The chain uses TRBV2 and TRBJ1-2; no clear D gene. The V gene lost 8 bases and the J gene lost 4 bases, with 11 bases spanning the gap. Germline CDR1 and CDR2: SNHLY and FYNNEI. CDR3 length equals 12 residues.

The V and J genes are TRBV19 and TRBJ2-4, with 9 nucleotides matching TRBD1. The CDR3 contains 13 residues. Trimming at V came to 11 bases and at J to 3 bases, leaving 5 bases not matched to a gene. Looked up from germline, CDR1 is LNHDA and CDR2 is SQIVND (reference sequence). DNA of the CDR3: TGTGCCGCGAGGGGACAGGGCAAAAACATTCAGTACTTC. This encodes CAARGQGKNIQYF.